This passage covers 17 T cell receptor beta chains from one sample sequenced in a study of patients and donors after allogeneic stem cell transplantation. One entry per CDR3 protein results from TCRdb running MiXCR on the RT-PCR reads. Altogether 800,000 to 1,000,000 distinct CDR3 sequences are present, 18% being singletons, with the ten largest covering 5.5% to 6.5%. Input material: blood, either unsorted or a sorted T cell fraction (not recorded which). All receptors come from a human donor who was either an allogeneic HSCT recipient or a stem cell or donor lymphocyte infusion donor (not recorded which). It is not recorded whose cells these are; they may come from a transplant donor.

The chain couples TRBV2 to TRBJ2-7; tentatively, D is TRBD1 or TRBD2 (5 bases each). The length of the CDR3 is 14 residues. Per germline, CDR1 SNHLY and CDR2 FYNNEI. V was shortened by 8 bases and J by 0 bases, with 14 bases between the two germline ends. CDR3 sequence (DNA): TGTGCCAGCGTTTGGGACCGGAGCTCCTACGAGCAGTACTTC. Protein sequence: CASVWDRSSYEQYF.

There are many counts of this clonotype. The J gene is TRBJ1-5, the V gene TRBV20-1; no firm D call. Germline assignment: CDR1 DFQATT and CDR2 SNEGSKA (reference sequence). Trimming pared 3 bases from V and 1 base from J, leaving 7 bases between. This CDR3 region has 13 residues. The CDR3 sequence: CSASPRSNQPQHF. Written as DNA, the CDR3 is TGCAGTGCTAGTCCCCGAAGCAATCAGCCCCAGCATTTT.

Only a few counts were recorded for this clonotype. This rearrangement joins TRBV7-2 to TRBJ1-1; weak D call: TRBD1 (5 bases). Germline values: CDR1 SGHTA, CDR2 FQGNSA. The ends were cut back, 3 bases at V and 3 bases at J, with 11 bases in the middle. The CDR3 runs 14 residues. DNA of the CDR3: TGTGCCAGCAGCTTTGGGTGGGGGGACACTGAAGCTTTCTTT. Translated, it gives CASSFGWGDTEAFF.

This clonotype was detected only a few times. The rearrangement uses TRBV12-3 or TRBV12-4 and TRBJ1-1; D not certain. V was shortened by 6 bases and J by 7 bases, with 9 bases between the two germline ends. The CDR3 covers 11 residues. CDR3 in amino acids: CASSYVGEAFF. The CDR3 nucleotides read TGTGCCAGCAGCTACGTTGGTGAAGCTTTCTTT.

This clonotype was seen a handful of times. The CDR3 DNA sequence: TGTGCCAGCAGGAGATTCTCTGGGGCCAACGTCCTGACTTTC. Its translation is CASRRFSGANVLTF. V gene TRBV6-1 combines with J gene TRBJ2-6; D remains ambiguous. The CDR3 sequence is 14 residues long. Germline assignment: CDR1 MNHNS and CDR2 SASEGT. V was clipped by 6 bases and J by 0 bases, with 6 bases between them.

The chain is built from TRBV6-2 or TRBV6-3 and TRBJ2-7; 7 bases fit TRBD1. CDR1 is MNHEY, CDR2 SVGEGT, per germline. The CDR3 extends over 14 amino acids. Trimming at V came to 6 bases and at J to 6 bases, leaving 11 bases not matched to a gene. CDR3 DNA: TGTGCCAGCAGACCGACAGGGTCGACTCCCGAGCAGTACTTC. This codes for CASRPTGSTPEQYF.

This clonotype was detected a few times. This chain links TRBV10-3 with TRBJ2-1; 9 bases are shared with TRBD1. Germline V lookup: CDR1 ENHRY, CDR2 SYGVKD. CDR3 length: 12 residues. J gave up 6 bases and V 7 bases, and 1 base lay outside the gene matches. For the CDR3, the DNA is TGTGCCATCAAGACAGGGGGCAATGAGCAGTTCTTC. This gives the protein CAIKTGGNEQFF.

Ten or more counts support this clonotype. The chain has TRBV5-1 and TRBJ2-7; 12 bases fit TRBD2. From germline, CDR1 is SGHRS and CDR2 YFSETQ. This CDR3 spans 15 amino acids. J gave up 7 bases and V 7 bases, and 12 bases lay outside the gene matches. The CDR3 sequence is CASFETSGRVREQYF. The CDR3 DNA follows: TGCGCCAGCTTCGAGACTAGCGGGAGAGTGAGGGAGCAGTACTTC.

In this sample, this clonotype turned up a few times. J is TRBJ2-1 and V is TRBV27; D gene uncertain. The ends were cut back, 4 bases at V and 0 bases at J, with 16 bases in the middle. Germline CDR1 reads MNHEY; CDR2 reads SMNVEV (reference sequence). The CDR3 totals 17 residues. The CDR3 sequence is CASSSVSTSSSYNEQFF. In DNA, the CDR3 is TGTGCCAGCAGTTCCGTATCGACATCTAGCTCCTACAATGAGCAGTTCTTC.

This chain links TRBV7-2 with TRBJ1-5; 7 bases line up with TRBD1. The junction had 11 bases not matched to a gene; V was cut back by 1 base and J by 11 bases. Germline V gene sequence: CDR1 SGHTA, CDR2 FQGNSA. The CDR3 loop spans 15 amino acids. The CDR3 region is CASSLEGTATPTQHF. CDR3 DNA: TGTGCCAGCAGCTTAGAAGGGACAGCCACCCCCACCCAGCATTTT.

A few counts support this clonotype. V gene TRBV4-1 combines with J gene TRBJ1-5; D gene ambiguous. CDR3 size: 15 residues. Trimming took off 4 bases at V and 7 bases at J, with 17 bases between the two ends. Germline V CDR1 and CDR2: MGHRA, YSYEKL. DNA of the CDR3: TGCGCCAGCAGCCTAATTAGAGGGAATTTGCAGCCCCAGCATTTT. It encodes CASSLIRGNLQPQHF.

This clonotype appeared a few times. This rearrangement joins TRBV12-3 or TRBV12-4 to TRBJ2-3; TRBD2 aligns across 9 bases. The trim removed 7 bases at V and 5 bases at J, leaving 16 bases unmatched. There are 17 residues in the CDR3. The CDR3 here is CASTPLGAGGPVDTQYF. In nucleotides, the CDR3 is TGTGCCAGCACCCCCCTGGGGGCGGGAGGGCCGGTAGATACGCAGTATTTT.

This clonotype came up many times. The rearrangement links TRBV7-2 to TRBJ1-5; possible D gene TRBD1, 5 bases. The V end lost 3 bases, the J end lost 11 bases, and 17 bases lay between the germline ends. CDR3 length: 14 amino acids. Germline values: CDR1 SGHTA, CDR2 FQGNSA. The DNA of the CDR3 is TGTGCCAGCAGCTTTGGGACCTTATTTGGGACCCAGCATTTT. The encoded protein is CASSFGTLFGTQHF.

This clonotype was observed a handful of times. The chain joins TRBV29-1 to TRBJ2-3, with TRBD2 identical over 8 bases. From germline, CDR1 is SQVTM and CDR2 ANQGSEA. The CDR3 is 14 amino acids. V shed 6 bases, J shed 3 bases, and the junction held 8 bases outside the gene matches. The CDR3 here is CSVSTGGRTDTQYF. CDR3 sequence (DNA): TGCAGCGTATCTACGGGGGGGCGGACAGATACGCAGTATTTT.

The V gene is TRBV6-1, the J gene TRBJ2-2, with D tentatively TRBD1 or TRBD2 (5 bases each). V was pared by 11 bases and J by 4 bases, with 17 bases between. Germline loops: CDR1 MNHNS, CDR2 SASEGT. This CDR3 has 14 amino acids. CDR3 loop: CAHEWGSSTGELFF. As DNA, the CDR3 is TGTGCCCATGAGTGGGGGAGTAGCACCGGGGAGCTGTTTTTT.

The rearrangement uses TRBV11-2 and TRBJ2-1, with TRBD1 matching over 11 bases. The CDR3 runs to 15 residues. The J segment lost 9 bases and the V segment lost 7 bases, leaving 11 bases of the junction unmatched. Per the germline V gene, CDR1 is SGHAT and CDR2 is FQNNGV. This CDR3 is CASTRTGGNNSEQFF. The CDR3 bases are TGTGCCAGCACCCGGACAGGGGGCAATAATAGTGAGCAGTTCTTC. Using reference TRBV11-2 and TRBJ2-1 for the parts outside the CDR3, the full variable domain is EAGVAQSPRYKIIEKRQSVAFWCNPISGHATLYWYQQILGQGPKLLIQFQNNGVVDDSQLPKDRFSAERLKGVDSTLKIQPAKLEDSAVYLCASTRTGGNNSEQFFGPGTRLTVL.

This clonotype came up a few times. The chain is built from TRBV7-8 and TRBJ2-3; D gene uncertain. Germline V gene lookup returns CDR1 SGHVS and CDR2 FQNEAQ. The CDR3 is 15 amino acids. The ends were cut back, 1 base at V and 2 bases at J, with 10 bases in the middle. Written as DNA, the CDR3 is TGTGCCAGCAGCTTAGGTCTGTCCGACACAGATACGCAGTATTTT. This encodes CASSLGLSDTDTQYF.